The 17 T cell receptor beta chains below were found in one sample sequenced in a study of cytomegalovirus exposure and HLA in healthy donors. PCR amplification relied on 60 Vbeta primers (plus 13 Jbeta primers). Profiling relied on immunoSEQ multiplex PCR, and the TCRdb table lists in-frame clones only, not all of them. The sample consists of about 140,000 clones, around 77% of them appearing once. The sequenced material came from PBMCs. The receptors stem from a man between 25 and 39 years old in good health and CMV-seronegative.

The chain employs TRBV29-1 and TRBJ2-5; 12 bases fit TRBD2. Germline lookup yields CDR1 SQVTM and CDR2 ANQGSEA. The trim removed 6 bases at V and 7 bases at J, leaving 9 bases unmatched. The CDR3 loop spans 14 amino acids. The DNA of the CDR3 is TGCAGCGTGGGACTAGCGGGCGTTTCAGGGACCCAGTACTTC. This codes for CSVGLAGVSGTQYF.

This chain joins TRBV5-1 and TRBJ2-3; TRBD1 matches at 7 bases. The CDR3 length is 17 residues. Germline V gene sequence: CDR1 SGHRS, CDR2 YFSETQ. With V trimmed by 1 base and J by 2 bases, 10 bases remained unmatched. This CDR3 is CASSLRGQLPPTDTQYF. DNA for the CDR3: TGCGCCAGCAGCTTGAGGGGACAGTTGCCCCCCACAGATACGCAGTATTTT. The whole variable domain, filled in from reference TRBV5-1 and TRBJ2-3, reads KAGVTQTPRYLIKTRGQQVTLSCSPISGHRSVSWYQQTPGQGLQFLFEYFSETQRNKGNFPGRFSGRQFSNSRSEMNVSTLELGDSALYLCASSLRGQLPPTDTQYFGPGTRLTVL.

This chain connects TRBV4-1 to TRBJ2-2; 12 positions match TRBD2. J gave up 3 bases and V 2 bases, and 1 base lay outside the gene matches. In germline, CDR1 is MGHRA, CDR2 YSYEKL. The CDR3 runs to 16 residues. The CDR3 loop reads CASSQRLAGDTGELFF. The CDR3 DNA reads TGCGCCAGCAGCCAACGACTAGCGGGAGACACCGGGGAGCTGTTTTTT.

The rearrangement joins TRBV19 to TRBJ1-1; D unresolved. Trimming stripped 6 bases from V and 6 bases from J, with 11 bases between. Looked up from germline, CDR1 is LNHDA and CDR2 is SQIVND (reference sequence). This CDR3 is 12 amino acids long. The CDR3: CASRSGGSEAFF. The CDR3 coding sequence is TGTGCCAGTAGATCAGGAGGGTCTGAAGCTTTCTTT.

The genes are TRBV5-1 and TRBJ2-7; 12 bases agree with TRBD2. The CDR3 is 17 amino acids. V gave up 0 bases and J gave up 0 bases; unmatched junction bases: 4. The germline gives CDR1 SGHRS, CDR2 YFSETQ. As DNA, the CDR3 is TGCGCCAGCAGCTTGGGGACTAGCGGGACATCCTCCTACGAGCAGTACTTC. This translates into CASSLGTSGTSSYEQYF.

The rearrangement joins TRBV9 to TRBJ1-4; no firm D call. Trimming took off 0 bases at V and 0 bases at J, with 9 bases between the two ends. CDR3 length: 16 amino acids. Germline CDR1 reads SGDLS; CDR2 reads YYNGEE. As DNA, the CDR3 is TGTGCCAGCAGCGTAGAGCCCACAGCAACTAATGAAAAACTGTTTTTT. Amino acid sequence: CASSVEPTATNEKLFF.

The V gene is TRBV7-9, the J gene TRBJ2-1, with D possibly being TRBD2 (5 bases). The germline gives CDR1 SEHNR, CDR2 FQNEAQ (reference sequence). The CDR3 spans 18 residues. V was pared by 5 bases and J by 4 bases, with 24 bases between. CDR3 nucleotide sequence: TGTGCCAGCAGCCTAGAAACGAGCTTGGACTGGGGATACAATGAGCAGTTCTTC. Translated, it gives CASSLETSLDWGYNEQFF.

The chain links TRBV7-9 to TRBJ1-5; 8 nucleotides match TRBD1. CDR1 and CDR2 (germline): SEHNR, FQNEAQ (reference sequence). The CDR3 covers 16 residues. J lost 5 bases, V lost 1 base, and 7 bases had no gene match. In DNA form, the CDR3 reads TGTGCCAGCAGCTTAGGAGCAGGGGGCTGGGATCAGCCCCAGCATTTT. It translates to CASSLGAGGWDQPQHF.

This clone was detected once. V is TRBV6-6 and J is TRBJ2-7, with 7 nucleotides matching TRBD2. The trim removed 7 bases at V and 2 bases at J, leaving 11 bases unmatched. This CDR3 has 15 residues. In germline, CDR1 is MNHNY, CDR2 SVGAGI (reference sequence). DNA for the CDR3: TGTGCCAGCACTATAAATTCGGGAGGTGCCTACGAGCAGTACTTC. Translated: CASTINSGGAYEQYF.

The V call is TRBV11-2, the J call TRBJ2-5, with D perhaps matching TRBD2 (6 bases). Trimming took 0 bases from V and 2 from J, leaving 16 bases between them. This CDR3 has 17 amino acids. Germline V gene data show CDR1 as SGHAT and CDR2 as FQNNGV. The CDR3 loop is CASSLDDIGSGQETQYF. The CDR3 DNA is TGTGCCAGCAGCTTAGATGATATAGGTAGCGGACAAGAGACCCAGTACTTC.

The chain recombines TRBV6-5 with TRBJ2-7; 12 bases align to TRBD2. From germline, CDR1 is MNHEY and CDR2 SVGAGI. The CDR3 extends over 13 amino acids. V shed 7 bases, J shed 6 bases, and the junction held 4 bases outside the gene matches. CDR3 residues: CASKTSGSLEQYF. The CDR3 DNA sequence: TGTGCCAGCAAGACTAGCGGGAGTCTCGAGCAGTACTTC.

This clone came up a few times. The chain is built from TRBV4-1 and TRBJ2-3, with 12 bases identical to TRBD2. With V trimmed by 4 bases and J by 7 bases, 3 bases remained unmatched. The CDR3 contains 14 residues. Germline-derived CDR1 and CDR2 are MGHRA and YSYEKL. DNA of the CDR3: TGCGCCAGCAGCCTGACTAGCGGGAGCAATACGCAGTATTTT. Translating it yields CASSLTSGSNTQYF.

This clone was observed a few times. This chain links TRBV25-1 with TRBJ2-1, with 8 bases aligning to TRBD2. J lost 3 bases, V lost 4 bases, and 5 bases had no gene match. Germline loops: CDR1 MGHDK, CDR2 SYGVNS. CDR3 length: 15 amino acids. Here the CDR3 DNA reads TGTGCCAGCAGTGGACTTAGCGGGAACTACAATGAGCAGTTCTTC. Residues: CASSGLSGNYNEQFF.

This chain joins TRBV2 and TRBJ2-7; the D gene is possibly TRBD2 (6 bases). The V gene's germline CDR1 is SNHLY and CDR2 FYNNEI. The CDR3 extends over 14 amino acids. V lost 4 bases and J 5 bases, leaving 15 bases between the germline ends. CDR3 loop: CASSVMTRYNEQYF. The CDR3 DNA reads TGTGCCAGCAGTGTCATGACTAGATATAACGAGCAGTACTTC.

V and J are TRBV5-1 and TRBJ2-7, with TRBD1 matching 8 bases. Trimming cost V 3 bases and J 6 bases; bases outside gene matches: 8. Germline assignment: CDR1 SGHRS and CDR2 YFSETQ. This CDR3 is 14 amino acids long. CDR3 in DNA: TGCGCCAGCAGCTCCGTTGGGGGGACAGGCGAGCAGTACTTC. Protein product: CASSSVGGTGEQYF.

This clone has more than one count but fewer than ten. This chain connects TRBV27 to TRBJ2-4, with TRBD2 as a possible D gene (6 bases). V was shortened by 2 bases and J by 7 bases, with 12 bases between the two germline ends. Germline CDR1 reads MNHEY; CDR2 reads SMNVEV (reference sequence). The CDR3 consists of 14 residues. The CDR3 sequence is CASSLASRENIQYF. CDR3 DNA: TGTGCCAGCAGTTTAGCATCTCGGGAGAACATTCAGTACTTC.

This clone was recorded a few times. The gene calls are TRBV30 and TRBJ2-7, with TRBD2 matching over 16 bases. Per the germline V gene, CDR1 is GTSNPN and CDR2 is SVGIG (reference sequence). The CDR3 is 15 amino acids. V trimming: 1 base; J trimming: 12 bases; junction bases outside the gene matches: 9. The CDR3 protein is CAWSARGTSGRALYF. The CDR3 DNA sequence: TGTGCCTGGAGTGCTAGGGGGACTAGCGGGAGGGCCCTGTACTTC.